What follows are 31 T cell receptor beta chains derived from one specimen sequenced in a study of neurological immune-mediated disorders. Time point indicated: longitudinal time-point 2. Each CDR3 protein is one row after TCRdb ran MiXCR on the 5' RACE reads. In the table there are 70,000 to 95,000 distinct CDR3 sequences, 13% of which are singletons. Material for sequencing was PBMCs. The receptors stem from a female donor with HTLV-1-associated myelopathy (HAM/TSP).

This clonotype has just a few counts. This chain links TRBV29-1 with TRBJ2-1; 7 positions match TRBD1. After removal of 7 bases from V and 3 bases from J, the junction contained 9 bases not matched to a gene. CDR3 size: 14 residues. From germline, CDR1 is SQVTM and CDR2 ANQGSEA. The CDR3 region is CSALPGTDYNEQFF. In DNA form, the CDR3 reads TGCAGCGCCCTCCCGGGGACAGACTACAATGAGCAGTTCTTC.

This clonotype was detected many times. V and J are TRBV20-1 and TRBJ1-5; no clear D gene. Germline V gene data show CDR1 as DFQATT and CDR2 as SNEGSKA (reference sequence). The CDR3 covers 12 residues. The V end was cut by 1 base, the J end by 7 bases, with 8 bases between. CDR3 in amino acids: CSARVVGQPQHF. The DNA for the CDR3 is TGCAGTGCTAGAGTTGTGGGACAGCCCCAGCATTTT.

There are many counts of this clonotype. Mismatch with germline at one junction end may stem from a read error. The chain links TRBV5-1 to TRBJ2-3, with D uncertain. Germline assignment: CDR1 SGHRS and CDR2 YFSETQ. This CDR3 region has 12 residues. The CDR3 DNA sequence: TGTGCCAGCAGCCCAAGTGGAGATACGCAGTATTTT. This gives the protein CASSPSGDTQYF.

Ten or more counts support this clonotype. The CDR3, as DNA: TGCAGTGCTAATGACAGAGGAAGCACAGATACGCAGTATTTT. This sequence encodes CSANDRGSTDTQYF. The chain couples TRBV20-1 to TRBJ2-3; D perhaps matches TRBD1 (5 bases). The CDR3 has 14 residues. Trimming took 4 bases from V and 0 from J, leaving 11 bases between them. Germline V gives CDR1 DFQATT, CDR2 SNEGSKA (reference sequence).

The genes are TRBV6-5 and TRBJ2-2, with D uncertain. CDR1 MNHEY and CDR2 SVGAGI come from the germline V gene. The CDR3 covers 16 residues. The germline V and J ends were trimmed by 0 bases and 0 bases, with 8 bases remaining between them. The CDR3 protein is CASSYSPGTNTGELFF. The CDR3 DNA is TGTGCCAGCAGTTACTCTCCTGGGACGAACACCGGGGAGCTGTTTTTT.

This chain links TRBV28 with TRBJ1-1, with unresolved D. Germline CDR1 and CDR2: MDHEN and SYDVKM. V lost 10 bases and J lost 5, with 17 bases in between. This CDR3 comprises 13 residues. The CDR3 DNA is TGTGCCACCACCGGCCCCATTCGAACTGAAGCTTTCTTT. Residues: CATTGPIRTEAFF.

This rearrangement joins TRBV11-2 to TRBJ2-5, with D maybe TRBD2 (6 bases). Germline V gives CDR1 SGHAT, CDR2 FQNNGV. This CDR3 contains 17 residues. The ends were cut back, 4 bases at V and 4 bases at J, with 22 bases in the middle. CDR3: CASSSRIASGRSETQYF. The CDR3, as DNA: TGTGCCAGCAGCTCCCGGATAGCTTCGGGGAGGTCAGAGACCCAGTACTTC.

This clonotype was seen at least ten times. This rearrangement joins TRBV12-3 or TRBV12-4 to TRBJ1-5; D possibly corresponds to TRBD1 (5 bases). V was shortened by 3 bases and J by 9 bases, with 12 bases between the two germline ends. The CDR3 loop spans 13 amino acids. The CDR3 here is CASSFNRYPPQHF. The CDR3 nucleotides are TGTGCCAGCAGTTTTAACAGGTACCCGCCCCAGCATTTT.

This clonotype was seen many times. The chain links TRBV5-1 to TRBJ2-3, with 7 positions matching TRBD2. Germline CDR1 and CDR2: SGHRS and YFSETQ. The CDR3 sequence is 16 residues long. V shed 7 bases and J 4 bases; nucleotides not matched to a gene: 15. CDR3 nucleotide sequence: TGCGCCAGCCGCGAGGAGTTAAGCGGGGTGTCAGATACGCAGTATTTT. This sequence encodes CASREELSGVSDTQYF.

In DNA form, the CDR3 reads TGTGCCAGCTCACCCTCGGGGGGACCTGGAAACACCATATATTTT. Translated: CASSPSGGPGNTIYF. This chain joins TRBV18 and TRBJ1-3, with D possibly TRBD1 on 5 matching bases. V lost 3 bases and J 2 bases, leaving 11 bases between the germline ends. The germline V gene encodes CDR1 KGHSH and CDR2 LQKENI. This CDR3 spans 15 amino acids.

This clonotype was detected many times. The V call is TRBV5-1, the J call TRBJ2-1; TRBD1 matches 9 bases. Germline loops: CDR1 SGHRS, CDR2 YFSETQ. V trimming: 4 bases; J trimming: 7 bases; junction bases outside the gene matches: 9. The CDR3 length is 15 residues. CDR3 nucleotides: TGCGCCAGCAGCCCAATAGACAGGGGGTCAAATGAGCAGTTCTTC. It yields the protein CASSPIDRGSNEQFF.

This clonotype has a count of ten or more. This chain links TRBV7-2 with TRBJ2-4; 7 bases agree with TRBD2. The germline gives CDR1 SGHTA, CDR2 FQGNSA. V lost 5 bases and J lost 2; bases outside the gene matches: 12. The CDR3 sequence is 17 residues long. This CDR3 reads CASSLPKRDESKNIQYF. The CDR3, as DNA: TGTGCCAGCAGCCTCCCCAAGCGGGATGAGTCCAAAAACATTCAGTACTTC. The full variable domain, with the rest looked up from reference TRBV7-2 and TRBJ2-4, is GAGVSQSPSNKVTEKGKDVELRCDPISGHTALYWYRQSLGQGLEFLIYFQGNSAPDKSGLPSDRFSAERTGGSVSTLTIQRTQQEDSAVYLCASSLPKRDESKNIQYFGAGTRLSVL.

Details on this clonotype: This may arise from a read error, as a much more abundant clone is one base away. The rearrangement joins TRBV5-1 to TRBJ2-5; TRBD1 matches at 7 bases. CDR1 and CDR2 from the germline V gene are SGHRS and YFSETQ. This CDR3 region has 14 residues. In DNA form, the CDR3 reads TGCGCCAGCAAGGTGGGACAGCACGAAGAGATCCAGTACTTC. Its protein is CASKVGQHEEIQYF.

This clonotype was seen many times. This chain uses TRBV5-1 with TRBJ2-7, with D perhaps assigned TRBD1 or TRBD2 (5 bases each). The CDR3 totals 14 residues. Germline V CDR1 and CDR2: SGHRS, YFSETQ. Trimming stripped 4 bases from V and 0 bases from J, with 11 bases between. CDR3 DNA: TGCGCCAGCAGCGGGACGGCGAGCTCCTACGAGCAGTACTTC. This gives the protein CASSGTASSYEQYF.

As to this clonotype: This sequence may be a read error, since a much larger clone differs from it by one base. The chain has TRBV7-2 and TRBJ2-1, with no clear D. Per the germline V gene, CDR1 is SGHTA and CDR2 is FQGNSA. CDR3 length: 12 amino acids. The V end lost 5 bases, the J end lost 6 bases, and 8 bases lay between the germline ends. This CDR3 reads CASSRHRNEQFF. The CDR3 DNA reads as TGTGCCAGCAGCCGCCATCGCAATGAGCAGTTCTTC.

The table lists this clonotype with many counts. The chain combines TRBV7-2 with TRBJ2-3, with TRBD1 matching over 11 bases. Trimming at V came to 6 bases and at J to 4 bases, leaving 6 bases not matched to a gene. The V gene's germline CDR1 is SGHTA and CDR2 FQGNSA. The CDR3 is made up of 15 amino acids. In nucleotides, the CDR3 is TGTGCCAGCAGACAACCGGGACAGGGGGCAGATACGCAGTATTTT. It specifies CASRQPGQGADTQYF.

This clonotype has ten or more counts. This chain joins TRBV4-1 and TRBJ2-5, with 10 bases aligning to TRBD2. There are 16 residues in the CDR3. From germline, CDR1 is MGHRA and CDR2 YSYEKL. V was pared by 2 bases and J by 4 bases, with 7 bases of the junction left unmatched. The CDR3 DNA is TGCGCCAGCAGCCAATCCCGACTAGCGGGTGTAGAGACCCAGTACTTC. Amino acid sequence: CASSQSRLAGVETQYF.

V is TRBV28 and J is TRBJ2-7, with 13 bases matching TRBD2. CDR1 and CDR2 from the germline V gene are MDHEN and SYDVKM. The CDR3 is 14 residues long. After removal of 3 bases from V and 9 bases from J, the junction contained 5 bases not matched to a gene. The CDR3 reads CASSFFGLAGVQYF. The CDR3 region has the DNA TGTGCCAGCAGTTTCTTTGGACTAGCGGGGGTGCAGTACTTC.

This clonotype came up many times. V usage is TRBV10-3 and J usage is TRBJ2-1; no reliable D call. The CDR3 covers 14 residues. The germline V and J ends were trimmed by 8 bases and 6 bases, with 17 bases remaining between them. Germline V gene data show CDR1 as ENHRY and CDR2 as SYGVKD. CDR3 in DNA: TGTGCCATCGGACCCGGGTCCCTGGGCAATGAGCAGTTCTTC. This codes for CAIGPGSLGNEQFF.

This clonotype was detected ten times or more. The CDR3 reads CASSLIKAAGELFF. CDR3 nucleotides: TGTGCCAGCAGCTTAATTAAGGCGGCCGGGGAGCTGTTTTTT. This chain links TRBV7-2 with TRBJ2-2; no clear D. Germline V gene lookup returns CDR1 SGHTA and CDR2 FQGNSA. Trimming shortened V by 2 bases and J by 6 bases, and 10 bases separated the two germline ends. CDR3 size: 14 residues.

This chain uses TRBV28 with TRBJ2-5, with D possibly matching TRBD2 (6 bases). CDR3 length equals 14 residues. CDR1 is MDHEN and CDR2 is SYDVKM in the germline V gene. Trimming shortened V by 2 bases and J by 4 bases, and 11 bases separated the two germline ends. CDR3 protein: CASSLPGRRETQYF. Written as DNA, the CDR3 is TGTGCCAGCAGTTTACCAGGGAGGCGAGAGACCCAGTACTTC.

In its sample, this clonotype was seen many times. V is TRBV5-1 and J is TRBJ2-7; 7 nucleotides align to TRBD2. Looked up from germline, CDR1 is SGHRS and CDR2 is YFSETQ. V was clipped by 0 bases and J by 7 bases; unmatched bases: 10. This CDR3 comprises 15 residues. This chain's CDR3 is CASSLAGMGRGEQYF. The CDR3 DNA reads TGCGCCAGCAGCTTGGCCGGGATGGGGAGGGGAGAGCAGTACTTC.

This clonotype was seen at least ten times. The V and J genes are TRBV11-3 and TRBJ2-2; the D gene is possibly TRBD1 (6 bases). CDR1 is SGHNT and CDR2 is YENEEA in the germline V gene. V dropped 5 bases and J dropped 6 bases, with 7 bases sitting between them. The CDR3 loop spans 12 amino acids. This chain's CDR3 is CASSQGSGELFF. CDR3 coding DNA: TGTGCCAGCAGCCAGGGGTCCGGGGAGCTGTTTTTT.

The rearrangement joins TRBV12-3 or TRBV12-4 to TRBJ2-7; TRBD1 is a possible D gene (5 bases). The CDR3 consists of 13 residues. V lost 2 bases to trimming and J lost 6 bases, with 11 bases between them. The CDR3 DNA follows: TGTGCCAGCAGTTTACAGGGTAGGGGCGAGCAGTACTTC. Amino acid sequence: CASSLQGRGEQYF.

This clonotype showed up just a few times. This chain uses TRBV20-1 with TRBJ2-1, with 7 bases fitting TRBD1. Looked up from germline, CDR1 is DFQATT and CDR2 is SNEGSKA (reference sequence). The CDR3 contains 14 residues. V shed 2 bases, J shed 6 bases, and the junction held 7 bases outside the gene matches. CDR3 protein: CSARRSAGGNEQFF. In DNA form, the CDR3 reads TGCAGTGCTAGAAGATCGGCAGGGGGCAATGAGCAGTTCTTC.

Many counts were recorded for this clonotype. The rearrangement joins TRBV20-1 to TRBJ2-5; D is uncertain. CDR3 length equals 14 residues. Trimming left V 0 bases short and J 1 base short, with 9 bases between. Per the germline V gene, CDR1 is DFQATT and CDR2 is SNEGSKA (reference sequence). The CDR3 loop reads CSARELRFQETQYF. In DNA, the CDR3 is TGCAGTGCTAGAGAATTGAGGTTCCAAGAGACCCAGTACTTC.

This clonotype appeared many times. The chain couples TRBV5-1 to TRBJ2-7, with D perhaps matching TRBD2 (5 bases). V was pared by 7 bases and J by 0 bases, with 17 bases between. CDR1 is SGHRS, CDR2 YFSETQ, per germline. This CDR3 comprises 15 residues. The CDR3 DNA reads TGCGCCAGCGCCGGTATGGACTCGGACTCCTACGAGCAGTACTTC. It codes for CASAGMDSDSYEQYF.

This clonotype appeared a few times. V and J are TRBV6-2 or TRBV6-3 and TRBJ2-1; 9 bases line up with TRBD1. Germline V lookup: CDR1 MNHEY, CDR2 SVGEGT. V lost 5 bases and J lost 5; bases outside the gene matches: 7. CDR3 length: 15 amino acids. CDR3: CASSTDRGSNNEQFF. Here the CDR3 DNA reads TGTGCCAGCAGTACGGACAGGGGTTCCAACAATGAGCAGTTCTTC.

This clonotype was observed many times. The CDR3 loop reads CSPRRGGWDTQYF. CDR3 DNA: TGCTCGCCTAGGCGGGGGGGCTGGGATACGCAGTATTTT. The rearrangement links TRBV20-1 to TRBJ2-3, with 9 bases fitting TRBD2. The germline V gene encodes CDR1 DFQATT and CDR2 SNEGSKA (reference sequence). This CDR3 region has 13 residues.

This clonotype was seen ten or more times. The chain employs TRBV2 and TRBJ2-5; D ambiguous. With 5 bases removed from V and 5 bases from J, the gap between germline ends came to 18 bases. The CDR3 covers 15 residues. Germline V gene lookup returns CDR1 SNHLY and CDR2 FYNNEI. This CDR3 is CASSPVSRVGETQYF. CDR3 nucleotides: TGTGCCAGCAGTCCTGTTAGTCGGGTCGGGGAGACCCAGTACTTC.

In this sample, this clonotype turned up once. It may be a read error: a sequence one base away is much more abundant. The chain has TRBV20-1 and TRBJ2-2, with D possibly TRBD2 on 5 matching bases. The length of the CDR3 is 12 residues. In germline, CDR1 is DFQATT, CDR2 SNEGSKA (reference sequence). CDR3 sequence (DNA): TGCAGTGCTCGCCAGTGGAACGGGGAGCCGTTTTTT. Residues: CSARQWNGEPFF.